The clone carrying this T cell receptor beta chain was counted once. Its antigen is unidentified. This sample was included in a study of cytomegalovirus exposure and HLA in healthy donors. Findings and caveats of the study: Looking again later, the authors saw that most CMV-associated TCR beta chains seemed HLA-restricted.

Primers for the PCR totalled 60 Vbeta and 13 Jbeta. Measured with immunoSEQ multiplex PCR; TCRdb has only the in-frame clones, and not every one. The table has approximately 160,000 clones, around 86% seen once. The source material was PBMCs. The source of this sequence is a human donor in good health.

The CDR3 coding sequence is TGCGCCAGCAGTGAACAGCAGAGTAATTCACCCCTCCACTTT. Residues: CASSEQQSNSPLHF. The chain employs TRBV10-2 and TRBJ1-6; D gene uncertain. Germline loops: CDR1 WSHSY, CDR2 SAAADI. V was clipped by 3 bases and J by 6 bases, with 9 bases between them. There are 14 residues in the CDR3.